This paragraph covers one T cell receptor (beta chain) sequence. The sample belongs to a study of T cells in Graves' hyperthyroidism and ophthalmopathy. RNA transcripts provided the source from which TCR beta CDR3 regions were amplified. First-round RT-PCR targeting the TCR CDR3 was performed with the HTBI primer set. TCRdb called the multiplex PCR reads again in MiXCR, with one record for every CDR3 protein. The sample records approximately 46,000 distinct CDR3 sequences, 49% being singletons. The clonotype comes from a woman aged 45 to 65 with Graves' hyperthyroidism. Sequencing was carried out using peripheral blood or thyroid tissue (not recorded which).

The CDR3, as DNA: TGTGCCAGCAGCGTAGTTCAAAGAGACGGGGAGCTGTTTTTT. Its translation is CASSVVQRDGELFF. This sequence joins TRBV9 and TRBJ2-2; no clear D gene. The germline CDR1 and CDR2 sequences are SGDLS and YYNGEE. This CDR3 is 14 amino acids long. V lost 0 bases, J lost 7 bases, and 10 bases lay in between.